One sample yielded the 26 T cell receptor beta chains listed below, sequenced in a study of shared clonotypes between healthy human individuals. The assay was immunoSEQ multiplex PCR, and TCRdb's table has in-frame clones only and misses some. The sample holds millions of clones; less than 95% are singletons and the top ten take roughly 1%. CD45RO-negative, CCR7-selected cells formed the naive CD8 fraction, which excluded terminally differentiated effector memory CD45RA+ cells. The material sequenced was naive CD8+ T cells sorted from blood. The source is a man between 18 and 29 years old in good health.

The chain links TRBV5-5 to TRBJ2-7; D is unclear. V was clipped by 4 bases and J by 3 bases, with 11 bases between them. Germline V gene sequence: CDR1 SGHKS, CDR2 YYEKEE (reference sequence). The CDR3 length is 13 residues. CDR3 protein: CASSPSAIYEQYF. DNA of the CDR3: TGTGCCAGCAGCCCGTCGGCCATCTACGAGCAGTACTTC. Full variable domain (rest looked up from reference TRBV5-5 and TRBJ2-7): DAGVTQSPTHLIKTRGQQVTLRCSPISGHKSVSWYQQVLGQGPQFIFQYYEKEERGRGNFPDRFSARQFPNYSSELNVNALLLGDSALYLCASSPSAIYEQYFGPGTRLTVT.

V is TRBV5-5 and J is TRBJ1-2; D is possibly TRBD1 (6 bases). V was trimmed by 0 bases and J by 2 bases, leaving 8 bases between them. This CDR3 has 14 residues. Germline V lookup: CDR1 SGHKS, CDR2 YYEKEE (reference sequence). CDR3 coding DNA: TGTGCCAGCAGCTTGGGACAGGAGAACTATGGCTACACCTTC. Translating it yields CASSLGQENYGYTF. Full variable domain (missing parts from reference TRBV5-5 and TRBJ1-2): DAGVTQSPTHLIKTRGQQVTLRCSPISGHKSVSWYQQVLGQGPQFIFQYYEKEERGRGNFPDRFSARQFPNYSSELNVNALLLGDSALYLCASSLGQENYGYTFGSGTRLTVV.

The rearrangement joins TRBV27 to TRBJ2-7; the match to TRBD1 covers 11 bases. V gave up 3 bases and J gave up 3 bases; unmatched junction bases: 4. The CDR3 totals 15 residues. The germline CDR1 and CDR2 sequences are MNHEY and SMNVEV (reference sequence). CDR3 amino acids: CASSLRTGGGYEQYF. In nucleotides, the CDR3 is TGTGCCAGCAGTTTGAGGACAGGGGGCGGCTACGAGCAGTACTTC.

The CDR3 DNA reads TGCGCCAGCAGCTTGGGTACAGCAAACTTCTACGAGCAGTACTTC. Encoded protein: CASSLGTANFYEQYF. This chain links TRBV5-1 with TRBJ2-7, with D unclear. Deletions cut 0 bases from V and 3 bases from J, with 13 bases between. Germline CDR1 and CDR2: SGHRS and YFSETQ. This CDR3 has 15 amino acids. Full variable domain (outside the CDR3, taken from reference TRBV5-1 and TRBJ2-7): KAGVTQTPRYLIKTRGQQVTLSCSPISGHRSVSWYQQTPGQGLQFLFEYFSETQRNKGNFPGRFSGRQFSNSRSEMNVSTLELGDSALYLCASSLGTANFYEQYFGPGTRLTVT.

The chain recombines TRBV20-1 with TRBJ2-5, with D tentatively TRBD2 (5 bases). CDR1 is DFQATT and CDR2 is SNEGSKA in the germline V gene (reference sequence). This CDR3 contains 10 residues. As DNA, the CDR3 is TGCACCCCGGACTGGGAGACCCAGTACTTC. The encoded protein is CTPDWETQYF.

Points on this clone: Different DNA sequences within this sample yield the same CDR3. The chain is built from TRBV6-1 and TRBJ2-1; tentative D call: TRBD2 (5 bases). Germline assignment: CDR1 MNHNS and CDR2 SASEGT. The CDR3 length is 14 residues. V was pared by 3 bases and J by 1 base, with 7 bases between. The CDR3 region is CASSDTRSYNEQFF. Written as DNA, the CDR3 is TGTGCCAGCAGTGACACTAGGTCCTACAATGAGCAGTTCTTC.

The chain combines TRBV4-3 with TRBJ2-2; 11 bases fit TRBD2. Germline lookup yields CDR1 LGHNA and CDR2 YSLEER. CDR3 length: 17 residues. The ends lost 1 base at V and 6 bases at J; junction bases unmatched: 7. CDR3 coding DNA: TGCGCCAGCAGCCAAGTTATAGCGGGAGGGCCTCCCGGGGAGCTGTTTTTT. This codes for CASSQVIAGGPPGELFF.

About this clone itself: Other nucleotide sequences from this sample produce the same CDR3. The chain recombines TRBV28 with TRBJ2-3; no reliable D call. From germline, CDR1 is MDHEN and CDR2 SYDVKM. V was clipped by 2 bases and J by 0 bases, with 9 bases between them. The CDR3 has 15 amino acids. The CDR3 nucleotides are TGTGCCAGCAGTTTAGGCCAGGCCAGCACAGATACGCAGTATTTT. Translation gives CASSLGQASTDTQYF. Variable domain in full (rest from reference TRBV28 and TRBJ2-3): DVKVTQSSRYLVKRTGEKVFLECVQDMDHENMFWYRQDPGLGLRLIYFSYDVKMKEKGDIPEGYSVSREKKERFSLILESASTNQTSMYLCASSLGQASTDTQYFGPGTRLTVL.

The rearrangement links TRBV9 to TRBJ2-1, with 7 positions matching TRBD2. The CDR3 has 16 amino acids. Germline V gene sequence: CDR1 SGDLS, CDR2 YYNGEE. J gave up 0 bases and V 4 bases, and 7 bases lay outside the gene matches. The CDR3 loop is CASSPRLAPSYNEQFF. The CDR3 DNA sequence: TGTGCCAGCAGCCCCCGACTAGCACCCTCCTACAATGAGCAGTTCTTC. Combining the CDR3 with reference TRBV9 and TRBJ2-1 gives the whole variable domain DSGVTQTPKHLITATGQRVTLRCSPRSGDLSVYWYQQSLDQGLQFLIQYYNGEERAKGNILERFSAQQFPDLHSELNLSSLELGDSALYFCASSPRLAPSYNEQFFGPGTRLTVL.

The gene calls are TRBV4-2 and TRBJ1-5, with 9 bases lining up with TRBD1. Trimming cost V 2 bases and J 5 bases; bases outside gene matches: 4. The CDR3 is made up of 15 amino acids. CDR1 is LGHNA, CDR2 YNFKEQ, per germline. The CDR3 sequence is CASSQRQGDHQPQHF. The CDR3 region has the DNA TGTGCCAGCAGCCAACGACAGGGGGACCATCAGCCCCAGCATTTT.

CDR3 amino acids: CASSFRGELNQPQHF. DNA for the CDR3: TGTGCCAGCAGCTTTAGGGGGGAGCTCAATCAGCCCCAGCATTTT. This chain joins TRBV5-6 and TRBJ1-5, with TRBD1 as a possible D gene (6 bases). CDR1 and CDR2 (germline): SGHDT, YYEEEE. The CDR3 consists of 15 residues. Trimming stripped 2 bases from V and 3 bases from J, with 12 bases between.

The chain is built from TRBV10-2 and TRBJ2-3; D is possibly TRBD2 (5 bases). This CDR3 comprises 15 residues. The germline CDR1 and CDR2 sequences are WSHSY and SAAADI. V dropped 6 bases and J dropped 4 bases, with 17 bases sitting between them. CDR3 DNA: TGCGCCAGCAGCCACCTAGCAGGTTTGGCAGATACGCAGTATTTT. It encodes CASSHLAGLADTQYF.

This clone has a single count. The chain recombines TRBV7-9 with TRBJ2-3; D is ambiguous. This CDR3 has 12 residues. The V end lost 4 bases, the J end lost 5 bases, and 7 bases lay between the germline ends. CDR1 and CDR2 (germline): SEHNR, FQNEAQ (reference sequence). CDR3 DNA: TGTGCCAGCAGCTACCCTCAAGATACGCAGTATTTT. The encoded protein is CASSYPQDTQYF.

The chain joins TRBV7-9 to TRBJ1-2; 8 bases map to TRBD1. With 4 bases clipped from V and 3 bases from J, the junction kept 13 bases outside the gene matches. CDR3 length equals 17 residues. Per germline, CDR1 SEHNR and CDR2 FQNEAQ (reference sequence). The CDR3 reads CASSWGGQGAKDYGYTF. The CDR3 DNA follows: TGTGCCAGCAGCTGGGGAGGTCAGGGGGCTAAGGACTATGGCTACACCTTC.

The chain links TRBV4-1 to TRBJ2-7, with 8 bases lining up with TRBD1. The CDR3 runs to 14 residues. The germline V gene has CDR1 MGHRA and CDR2 YSYEKL. The V segment lost 5 bases and the J segment 1 base; nucleotides outside the gene matches: 4. The CDR3 sequence: CASSTDRGSYEQYF. CDR3 in DNA: TGCGCCAGCAGCACCGACAGGGGTTCCTACGAGCAGTACTTC.

The chain links TRBV6-6 to TRBJ1-5, with no clear D. The CDR3 length is 13 residues. Germline V gene lookup returns CDR1 MNHNY and CDR2 SVGAGI (reference sequence). V lost 7 bases to trimming and J lost 5 bases, with 12 bases between them. In DNA, the CDR3 is TGTGCCAGCACCCATTTGTGGGATCAGCCCCAGCATTTT. Translating gives CASTHLWDQPQHF.

Notes on this clone: Distinct nucleotide sequences in the sample also encode this CDR3. The chain joins TRBV6-5 to TRBJ2-7, with D possibly being TRBD1 (5 bases). This CDR3 contains 14 residues. V shed 0 bases and J shed 3 bases, with 9 bases lying between them. CDR1 is MNHEY and CDR2 is SVGAGI in the germline V gene. CDR3 sequence reads: CASSYSPGYYEQYF. The CDR3 bases are TGTGCCAGCAGTTACTCTCCAGGGTACTACGAGCAGTACTTC.

The rearrangement links TRBV5-4 to TRBJ2-7, with 9 bases identical to TRBD2. CDR3 length: 16 amino acids. Per germline, CDR1 SGHNT and CDR2 YYREEE (reference sequence). J lost 5 bases, V lost 2 bases, and 11 bases had no gene match. CDR3 amino acids: CASSFRLAGAINEQYF. CDR3 DNA sequence: TGTGCCAGCAGCTTTCGGTTAGCGGGAGCTATCAACGAGCAGTACTTC. The entire variable domain, with the rest obtained from reference TRBV5-4 and TRBJ2-7, is as follows: ETGVTQSPTHLIKTRGQQVTLRCSSQSGHNTVSWYQQALGQGPQFIFQYYREEENGRGNFPPRFSGLQFPNYSSELNVNALELDDSALYLCASSFRLAGAINEQYFGPGTRLTVT.

V is TRBV30 and J is TRBJ2-5; 7 bases map to TRBD2. Germline lookup yields CDR1 GTSNPN and CDR2 SVGIG (reference sequence). J lost 2 bases, V lost 7 bases, and 10 bases had no gene match. This CDR3 has 14 amino acids. The CDR3 loop reads CASDVRERQETQYF. The CDR3 DNA follows: TGTGCCTCCGACGTGCGGGAGAGACAAGAGACCCAGTACTTC. Using reference TRBV30 and TRBJ2-5 for the parts outside the CDR3, the full variable domain is SQTIHQWPATLVQPVGSPLSLECTVEGTSNPNLYWYRQAAGRGLQLLFYSVGIGQISSEVPQNLSASRPQDRQFILSSKKLLLSDSGFYLCASDVRERQETQYFGPGTRLLVL.

The genes are TRBV27 and TRBJ2-7; 7 bases map to TRBD1. CDR3 length: 14 amino acids. Unmatched junction bases numbered 7, after V lost 7 bases and J lost 1 base. Germline CDR1 reads MNHEY; CDR2 reads SMNVEV (reference sequence). This chain's CDR3 is CASTTTGSSYEQYF. The CDR3 bases are TGTGCCAGCACTACGACAGGGAGTTCCTACGAGCAGTACTTC.

V and J are TRBV10-3 and TRBJ2-7, with D unresolved. The CDR3 is 13 amino acids. Germline loops: CDR1 ENHRY, CDR2 SYGVKD. V dropped 3 bases and J dropped 2 bases, with 8 bases sitting between them. For the CDR3, the DNA is TGTGCCATCAGTGACGTAGAGGCCTACGAGCAGTACTTC. Translated: CAISDVEAYEQYF.

Only one count was recorded for this clone. CDR3 nucleotide sequence: TGTGCCAGCAGTGAAGCGCCGGGGGGGACTCACAATGAGCAGTTCTTC. Protein product: CASSEAPGGTHNEQFF. V gene TRBV2 combines with J gene TRBJ2-1; 8 bases line up with TRBD2. With 0 bases clipped from V and 5 bases from J, the junction kept 6 bases outside the gene matches. CDR1 is SNHLY, CDR2 FYNNEI, per germline. The CDR3 is 16 residues long.

A remark on this clone: The identical CDR3 is also encoded by other nucleotide sequences in the sample. The chain carries TRBV9 and TRBJ2-5, with 7 bases matching TRBD2. This CDR3 is built from 14 residues. CDR1 and CDR2 (germline): SGDLS, YYNGEE. After removal of 0 bases from V and 5 bases from J, the junction contained 4 bases not matched to a gene. As DNA, the CDR3 is TGTGCCAGCAGCGTAGTAGCGGGTGGGGAGACCCAGTACTTC. Translated, it gives CASSVVAGGETQYF.

This chain joins TRBV5-1 and TRBJ1-1; possibly TRBD1 for D (5 bases). With 3 bases removed from V and 6 bases from J, the gap between germline ends came to 21 bases. CDR3 length: 16 amino acids. The germline CDR1 and CDR2 sequences are SGHRS and YFSETQ. CDR3 region: CASSWGSAGRIPEAFF. The CDR3 DNA reads TGCGCCAGCAGCTGGGGCTCGGCAGGGAGGATCCCTGAAGCTTTCTTT.

This rearrangement joins TRBV4-3 to TRBJ2-1; maybe TRBD2 (5 bases). Looked up from germline, CDR1 is LGHNA and CDR2 is YSLEER. This CDR3 has 13 amino acids. V lost 4 bases and J lost 3, with 7 bases in between. DNA of the CDR3: TGCGCCAGCAGCCTGGACTTCTACAATGAGCAGTTCTTC. Translated: CASSLDFYNEQFF.

The V gene is TRBV4-3, the J gene TRBJ1-2, with D tentatively TRBD1 (5 bases). V was pared by 3 bases and J by 2 bases, with 10 bases between. This CDR3 has 14 residues. Per germline, CDR1 LGHNA and CDR2 YSLEER. In DNA form, the CDR3 reads TGCGCCAGCAGCCAGGGACTGACGAACTATGGCTACACCTTC. It specifies CASSQGLTNYGYTF.